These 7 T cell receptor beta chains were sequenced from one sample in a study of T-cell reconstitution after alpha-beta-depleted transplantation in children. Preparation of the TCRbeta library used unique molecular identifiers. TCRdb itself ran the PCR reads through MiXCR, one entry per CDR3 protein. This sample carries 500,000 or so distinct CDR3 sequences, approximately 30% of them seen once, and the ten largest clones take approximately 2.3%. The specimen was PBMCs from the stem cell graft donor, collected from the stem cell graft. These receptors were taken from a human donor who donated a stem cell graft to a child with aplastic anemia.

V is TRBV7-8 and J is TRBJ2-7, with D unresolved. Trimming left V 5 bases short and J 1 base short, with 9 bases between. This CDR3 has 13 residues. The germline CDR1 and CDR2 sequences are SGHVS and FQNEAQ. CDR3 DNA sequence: TGTGCCAGCAGCATCTACACATCCTACGAGCAGTACTTC. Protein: CASSIYTSYEQYF.

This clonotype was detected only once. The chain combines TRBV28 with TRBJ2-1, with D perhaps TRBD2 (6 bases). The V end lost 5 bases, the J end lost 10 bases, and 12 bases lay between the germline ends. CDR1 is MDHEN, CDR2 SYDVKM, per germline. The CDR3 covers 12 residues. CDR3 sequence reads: CASSLREFEQFF. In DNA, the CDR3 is TGTGCCAGCAGTCTCCGGGAGTTCGAGCAGTTCTTC.

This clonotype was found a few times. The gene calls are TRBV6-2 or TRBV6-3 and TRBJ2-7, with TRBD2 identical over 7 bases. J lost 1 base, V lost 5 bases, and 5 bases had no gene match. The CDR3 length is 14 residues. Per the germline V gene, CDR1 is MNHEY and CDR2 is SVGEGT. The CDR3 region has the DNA TGTGCCAGCAGTATACTAGCGCCATCCTACGAGCAGTACTTC. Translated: CASSILAPSYEQYF.

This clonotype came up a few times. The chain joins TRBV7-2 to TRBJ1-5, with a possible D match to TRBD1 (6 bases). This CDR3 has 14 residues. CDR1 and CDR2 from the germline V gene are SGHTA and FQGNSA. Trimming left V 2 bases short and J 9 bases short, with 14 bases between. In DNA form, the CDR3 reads TGTGCCAGCAGCTTACAGGGGTCCCTGGGGCCCCAGCATTTT. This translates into CASSLQGSLGPQHF.

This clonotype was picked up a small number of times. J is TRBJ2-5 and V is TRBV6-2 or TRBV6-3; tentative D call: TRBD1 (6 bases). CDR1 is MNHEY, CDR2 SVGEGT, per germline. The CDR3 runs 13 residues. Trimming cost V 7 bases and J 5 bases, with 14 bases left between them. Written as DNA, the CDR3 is TGTGCCAGCACCCAGACAGGCTCGGAGACCCAGTACTTC. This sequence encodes CASTQTGSETQYF.

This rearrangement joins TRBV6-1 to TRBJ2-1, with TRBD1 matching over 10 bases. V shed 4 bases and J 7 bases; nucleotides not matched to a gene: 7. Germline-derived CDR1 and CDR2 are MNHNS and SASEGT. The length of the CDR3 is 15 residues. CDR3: CASSGPGQGWNEQFF. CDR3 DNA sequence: TGTGCCAGCAGTGGACCGGGACAGGGGTGGAATGAGCAGTTCTTC.

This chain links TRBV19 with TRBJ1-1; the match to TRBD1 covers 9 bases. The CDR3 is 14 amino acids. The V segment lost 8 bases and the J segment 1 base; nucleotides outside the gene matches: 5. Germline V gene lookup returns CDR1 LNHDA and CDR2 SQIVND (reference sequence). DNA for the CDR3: TGTGCCAGTTGGACAGGGGCGTGGAACACTGAAGCTTTCTTT. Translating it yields CASWTGAWNTEAFF. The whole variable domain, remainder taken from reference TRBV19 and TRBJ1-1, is DGGITQSPKYLFRKEGQNVTLSCEQNLNHDAMYWYRQDPGQGLRLIYYSQIVNDFQKGDIAEGYSVSREKKESFPLTVTSAQKNPTAFYLCASWTGAWNTEAFFGQGTRLTVV.